The 32 T cell receptor beta chains reported below all come from one sample, sequenced in a study of cytomegalovirus exposure and HLA in healthy donors. Use of 60 Vbeta and 13 Jbeta primers characterized the PCR. TCRdb's copy holds only in-frame clones and misses some; the assay was immunoSEQ multiplex PCR. The sample carries about 120,000 clones, approximately 80% recorded once. The specimen was PBMCs. The origin of the receptors is a man younger than 30 in good health and CMV-seropositive.

This chain uses TRBV19 with TRBJ1-1; 10 bases are shared with TRBD1. The germline V gene encodes CDR1 LNHDA and CDR2 SQIVND (reference sequence). The CDR3 is 16 amino acids. J lost 0 bases, V lost 6 bases, and 7 bases had no gene match. The CDR3 reads CASSRQGARMNTEAFF. The CDR3 DNA reads TGTGCCAGTAGCCGACAGGGGGCGAGGATGAACACTGAAGCTTTCTTT.

V and J are TRBV4-1 and TRBJ1-1, with TRBD1 as a possible D gene (5 bases). V shed 5 bases and J shed 5 bases, with 15 bases lying between them. From germline, CDR1 is MGHRA and CDR2 YSYEKL. The CDR3 runs 14 residues. The CDR3 region is CASSTPPGHTEAFF. The CDR3 DNA reads TGCGCCAGCAGCACCCCTCCAGGGCATACTGAAGCTTTCTTT.

This chain connects TRBV19 to TRBJ1-2; D is perhaps TRBD1 (6 bases). The CDR3 has 13 residues. Germline V gene sequence: CDR1 LNHDA, CDR2 SQIVND (reference sequence). The ends were cut back, 10 bases at V and 0 bases at J, with 12 bases in the middle. The CDR3 is CATRTVTNYGYTF. The CDR3 nucleotides read TGTGCCACCAGGACAGTTACTAACTATGGCTACACCTTC.

The chain links TRBV15 to TRBJ1-1, with D possibly matching TRBD1 (5 bases). The germline CDR1 and CDR2 sequences are LNHNV and YYDKDF (reference sequence). The CDR3 consists of 14 residues. V lost 1 base to trimming and J lost 4 bases, with 10 bases between them. CDR3 bases: TGTGCCACCAGCAGAGCGGGGGTGGGCACTGAAGCTTTCTTT. It yields the protein CATSRAGVGTEAFF.

V gene TRBV11-1 combines with J gene TRBJ2-2; TRBD2 matches 8 bases. The junction had 7 bases not matched to a gene; V was cut back by 5 bases and J by 2 bases. This CDR3 spans 16 amino acids. Germline CDR1 is SGHAT and CDR2 is FQDESV (reference sequence). CDR3 sequence reads: CASSRNSGTNTGELFF. The CDR3 coding sequence is TGTGCCAGCAGCCGAAATAGCGGGACTAACACCGGGGAGCTGTTTTTT.

The chain combines TRBV7-6 with TRBJ2-7; 7 positions match TRBD1. This CDR3 spans 15 amino acids. Germline assignment: CDR1 SGHVS and CDR2 FNYEAQ. V shed 0 bases, J shed 2 bases, and the junction held 4 bases outside the gene matches. The CDR3 here is CASSLAGTDTYEQYF. CDR3 coding DNA: TGTGCCAGCAGCTTAGCCGGGACAGACACCTACGAGCAGTACTTC.

This chain uses TRBV5-4 with TRBJ2-1; the match to TRBD2 covers 14 bases. Germline loops: CDR1 SGHNT, CDR2 YYREEE (reference sequence). The CDR3 runs to 15 residues. Losses at the gene ends were 4 bases for V and 9 bases for J; bases not matched to a gene: 6. The CDR3 bases are TGTGCCAGCAGCCCTGGGACTAGCGGGAGTAGTGAGCAGTTCTTC. Translating it yields CASSPGTSGSSEQFF.

This clone turned up a few times. The chain employs TRBV27 and TRBJ2-6, with D unresolved. The CDR3 spans 15 residues. Germline CDR1 is MNHEY and CDR2 is SMNVEV (reference sequence). The V end lost 7 bases, the J end lost 0 bases, and 10 bases lay between the germline ends. CDR3 amino acids: CASTKLSSGANVLTF. In DNA, the CDR3 is TGTGCCAGCACAAAGCTCTCCTCTGGGGCCAACGTCCTGACTTTC.

Only a few counts were recorded for this clone. This chain links TRBV10-3 with TRBJ1-2, with D hard to call. V was pared by 3 bases and J by 4 bases, with 6 bases between. Germline V gene data show CDR1 as ENHRY and CDR2 as SYGVKD. CDR3 length: 12 residues. CDR3 nucleotides: TGTGCCATCAGTGAATCCGGCTATGGCTACACCTTC. It translates to CAISESGYGYTF.

The chain employs TRBV7-9 and TRBJ1-1; TRBD1 matches at 8 bases. The germline V gene encodes CDR1 SEHNR and CDR2 FQNEAQ (reference sequence). J gave up 5 bases and V 3 bases, and 8 bases lay outside the gene matches. CDR3 length: 15 amino acids. This chain's CDR3 is CASSFQGASDTEAFF. The CDR3 DNA is TGTGCCAGCAGCTTTCAGGGGGCCAGTGATACTGAAGCTTTCTTT.

The genes are TRBV15 and TRBJ2-3; weak D call: TRBD2 (6 bases). The CDR3 has 16 amino acids. Per germline, CDR1 LNHNV and CDR2 YYDKDF (reference sequence). V was cut by 0 bases and J by 2 bases, with 12 bases left in between. The CDR3 coding sequence is TGTGCCACCAGCAGAGAGGGGAGGACCTTCACAGATACGCAGTATTTT. This gives the protein CATSREGRTFTDTQYF.

The J gene is TRBJ2-7, the V gene TRBV6-5; 9 bases map to TRBD1. The CDR3 length is 14 residues. Unmatched junction bases numbered 6, after V lost 7 bases and J lost 2 bases. CDR1 MNHEY and CDR2 SVGAGI come from the germline V gene. In DNA, the CDR3 is TGTGCCAGCATTCCTAGGACAGGGGCCTACGAGCAGTACTTC. Translated, it gives CASIPRTGAYEQYF.

The chain is built from TRBV6-5 and TRBJ1-3, with a tentative D call TRBD1 (5 bases). Germline CDR1 is MNHEY and CDR2 is SVGAGI. Trimming removed 2 bases from V and 0 bases from J, with 8 bases in between. The CDR3 runs 15 residues. The CDR3, as DNA: TGTGCCAGCAGTTACGGGGGGGGCTCTGGAAACACCATATATTTT. Protein: CASSYGGGSGNTIYF.

This chain connects TRBV19 to TRBJ1-5, with 8 bases identical to TRBD1. The ends lost 5 bases at V and 2 bases at J; junction bases unmatched: 5. The CDR3 is 15 residues long. The germline CDR1 and CDR2 sequences are LNHDA and SQIVND (reference sequence). CDR3 DNA: TGTGCCAGTAGTCTCGGACAGGGCGGCAATCAGCCCCAGCATTTT. Encoded protein: CASSLGQGGNQPQHF.

The genes are TRBV5-1 and TRBJ2-1; 9 bases line up with TRBD2. With 0 bases clipped from V and 1 base from J, the junction kept 2 bases outside the gene matches. The CDR3 is 16 amino acids. Germline V CDR1 and CDR2: SGHRS, YFSETQ. The CDR3 nucleotides are TGCGCCAGCAGCTTGGATACTAGCGGGTCCTACAATGAGCAGTTCTTC. Encoded protein: CASSLDTSGSYNEQFF.

In this sample, this clone turned up once. V gene TRBV4-2 combines with J gene TRBJ1-4; a weak D match, TRBD1 (6 bases). Trimming stripped 0 bases from V and 7 bases from J, with 9 bases between. The CDR3 covers 14 residues. CDR1 is LGHNA and CDR2 is YNFKEQ in the germline V gene. The CDR3 DNA follows: TGTGCCAGCAGCCAAGACCAGGGGACTGAAAAACTGTTTTTT. Its translation: CASSQDQGTEKLFF.

V is TRBV6-5 and J is TRBJ1-6, with TRBD1 as a possible D gene (5 bases). Per the germline V gene, CDR1 is MNHEY and CDR2 is SVGAGI. Trimming left V 6 bases short and J 3 bases short, with 12 bases between. The CDR3 loop spans 15 amino acids. DNA for the CDR3: TGTGCCAGCAGCCCTGACAGCCTCTATAATTCACCCCTCCACTTT. This codes for CASSPDSLYNSPLHF.

The chain joins TRBV30 to TRBJ2-1; TRBD2 matches 7 bases. This CDR3 has 14 amino acids. Germline values: CDR1 GTSNPN, CDR2 SVGIG (reference sequence). Trimming at V came to 1 base and at J to 9 bases, leaving 9 bases not matched to a gene. CDR3: CAWSALGGGGEQFF. The DNA of the CDR3 is TGTGCCTGGAGTGCATTAGGCGGGGGAGGTGAGCAGTTCTTC.

The rearrangement links TRBV28 to TRBJ1-4; the D gene is possibly TRBD1 (6 bases). Trimming removed 3 bases from V and 12 bases from J, with 14 bases in between. The CDR3 totals 13 residues. Germline-derived CDR1 and CDR2 are MDHEN and SYDVKM. CDR3 coding DNA: TGTGCCAGCAGTTTTACAGGGATAGAAGAACTGTTTTTT. Protein product: CASSFTGIEELFF.

The V gene is TRBV29-1, the J gene TRBJ1-2; D perhaps matches TRBD1 (5 bases). Germline V gives CDR1 SQVTM, CDR2 ANQGSEA. The CDR3 contains 15 residues. Trimming took 5 bases from V and 1 from J, leaving 17 bases between them. The CDR3 DNA is TGCAGCGTTTCGGGGGGAGGGTGGAATAACTATGGCTACACCTTC. Protein product: CSVSGGGWNNYGYTF.

The rearrangement uses TRBV5-1 and TRBJ1-5, with 9 bases lining up with TRBD1. The CDR3 has 16 residues. V was pared by 0 bases and J by 2 bases, with 3 bases of the junction left unmatched. Germline-derived CDR1 and CDR2 are SGHRS and YFSETQ. For the CDR3, the DNA is TGCGCCAGCAGCTTGGGACAGGGGGGAGGCAATCAGCCCCAGCATTTT. Its protein product is CASSLGQGGGNQPQHF.

This clone was observed a single time. The chain is built from TRBV28 and TRBJ2-3; maybe TRBD2 (7 bases). There are 15 residues in the CDR3. V lost 3 bases to trimming and J lost 5 bases, with 15 bases between them. Per the germline V gene, CDR1 is MDHEN and CDR2 is SYDVKM. This CDR3 is CASSLGGGPGDTQYF. The CDR3 coding sequence is TGTGCCAGCAGTTTGGGGGGGGGCCCGGGAGATACGCAGTATTTT. Supplemented by reference TRBV28 and TRBJ2-3, the full variable domain reads DVKVTQSSRYLVKRTGEKVFLECVQDMDHENMFWYRQDPGLGLRLIYFSYDVKMKEKGDIPEGYSVSREKKERFSLILESASTNQTSMYLCASSLGGGPGDTQYFGPGTRLTVL.

This clone was found a few times. This chain uses TRBV9 with TRBJ1-2; the D gene is possibly TRBD1 (5 bases). Trimming removed 4 bases at V and 7 bases at J, with 14 bases between. CDR1 SGDLS and CDR2 YYNGEE come from the germline V gene. This CDR3 region has 13 residues. The CDR3 loop is CASSLGGGTGYTF. Written as DNA, the CDR3 is TGTGCCAGCAGCCTAGGCGGGGGGACTGGCTACACCTTC.

This clone was observed a single time. This rearrangement joins TRBV6-1 to TRBJ1-1, with D hard to call. This CDR3 contains 13 residues. In germline, CDR1 is MNHNS, CDR2 SASEGT. V lost 9 bases, J lost 1 base, and 12 bases lay in between. The DNA for the CDR3 is TGTGCCAGTTGGGCCTCTACGAACACTGAAGCTTTCTTT. Protein product: CASWASTNTEAFF.

The chain uses TRBV4-1 and TRBJ2-3; 13 nucleotides align to TRBD2. V was pared by 3 bases and J by 2 bases, with 5 bases of the junction left unmatched. The germline V gene encodes CDR1 MGHRA and CDR2 YSYEKL. The CDR3 totals 17 residues. The CDR3 is CASSQEGLAGITDTQYF. CDR3 DNA: TGCGCCAGCAGCCAGGAGGGACTAGCGGGAATCACAGATACGCAGTATTTT.

The CDR3 sequence: CASSVESGLNYGYTF. The CDR3 bases are TGTGCCAGCAGCGTAGAGTCAGGGTTGAACTATGGCTACACCTTC. V and J are TRBV9 and TRBJ1-2; TRBD1 might be the D (5 bases). Trimming took 0 bases from V and 2 from J, leaving 11 bases between them. This CDR3 region has 15 residues. The germline CDR1 and CDR2 sequences are SGDLS and YYNGEE.

This clone was seen a single time. V and J are TRBV7-9 and TRBJ1-4; 7 bases fit TRBD1. CDR1 and CDR2 from the germline V gene are SEHNR and FQNEAQ (reference sequence). CDR3 size: 15 residues. V lost 5 bases and J lost 7; bases outside the gene matches: 10. The CDR3 DNA follows: TGTGCCAGCAGCCTCTCCAGGGGGGCGGGTGAAAAACTGTTTTTT. It translates to CASSLSRGAGEKLFF.

This clone has a handful of counts. This rearrangement joins TRBV5-1 to TRBJ1-1; 8 bases fit TRBD1. The CDR3 is 14 amino acids. V lost 2 bases, J lost 5 bases, and 5 bases stayed unmatched. The germline CDR1 and CDR2 sequences are SGHRS and YFSETQ. CDR3 protein: CASSLTGGMTEAFF. In nucleotides, the CDR3 is TGCGCCAGCAGCTTAACAGGGGGAATGACTGAAGCTTTCTTT.

A note on this clone: Distinct nucleotide sequences in the sample also encode this CDR3. This chain links TRBV4-1 with TRBJ2-7, with 9 bases fitting TRBD1. V lost 0 bases, J lost 3 bases, and 6 bases stayed unmatched. Per germline, CDR1 MGHRA and CDR2 YSYEKL. This CDR3 region has 16 residues. The CDR3 sequence is CASSQEFDRGDYEQYF. CDR3 DNA: TGCGCCAGCAGCCAAGAGTTCGACAGGGGGGACTACGAGCAGTACTTC.

The chain recombines TRBV5-6 with TRBJ2-1, with D unresolved. Germline V gene lookup returns CDR1 SGHDT and CDR2 YYEEEE. The CDR3 spans 11 residues. Trimming stripped 4 bases from V and 8 bases from J, with 7 bases between. This CDR3 reads CASSRSDEQFF. The CDR3 DNA follows: TGTGCCAGCAGCCGGTCGGATGAGCAGTTCTTC.

This chain links TRBV10-1 with TRBJ2-3; 9 bases line up with TRBD2. The CDR3 loop spans 16 amino acids. The junction had 5 bases not matched to a gene; V was cut back by 0 bases and J by 4 bases. Germline V gene lookup returns CDR1 WNHNN and CDR2 SYGVQD (reference sequence). CDR3: CASSESLPSGADTQYF. For the CDR3, the DNA is TGCGCCAGCAGTGAGTCGTTGCCTAGCGGGGCAGATACGCAGTATTTT.

The chain has TRBV19 and TRBJ1-6, with 9 positions matching TRBD1. Germline V CDR1 and CDR2: LNHDA, SQIVND (reference sequence). The CDR3 is made up of 17 amino acids. V lost 5 bases and J lost 3; bases outside the gene matches: 8. Here the CDR3 DNA reads TGTGCCAGTAGTGGACTGGGGACAGGGATCTATAATTCACCCCTCCACTTT. It codes for CASSGLGTGIYNSPLHF.